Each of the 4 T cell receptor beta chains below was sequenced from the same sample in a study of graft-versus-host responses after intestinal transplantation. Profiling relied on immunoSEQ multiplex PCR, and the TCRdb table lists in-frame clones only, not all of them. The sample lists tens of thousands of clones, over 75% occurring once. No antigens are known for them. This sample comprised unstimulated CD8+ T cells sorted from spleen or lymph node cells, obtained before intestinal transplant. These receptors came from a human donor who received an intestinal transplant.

The CDR3 spells CASRYSGQGFYEQYF. CDR3 sequence (DNA): TGTGCCAGCAGATACTCGGGACAGGGATTCTACGAGCAGTACTTC. The rearrangement joins TRBV27 to TRBJ2-7, with TRBD1 matching 9 bases. After removal of 6 bases from V and 3 bases from J, the junction contained 9 bases not matched to a gene. This CDR3 spans 15 amino acids. Per the germline V gene, CDR1 is MNHEY and CDR2 is SMNVEV (reference sequence).

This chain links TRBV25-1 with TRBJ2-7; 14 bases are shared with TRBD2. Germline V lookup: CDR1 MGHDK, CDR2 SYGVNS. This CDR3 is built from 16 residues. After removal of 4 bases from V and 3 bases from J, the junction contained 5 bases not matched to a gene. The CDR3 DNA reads TGTGCCAGCAGTGGGGGACTAGCGGGAGAGAACTACGAGCAGTACTTC. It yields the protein CASSGGLAGENYEQYF.

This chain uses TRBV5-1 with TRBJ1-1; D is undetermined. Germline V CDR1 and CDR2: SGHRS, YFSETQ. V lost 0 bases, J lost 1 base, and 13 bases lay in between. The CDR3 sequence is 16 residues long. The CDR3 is CASSLGIRAGNTEAFF. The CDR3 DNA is TGCGCCAGCAGCTTGGGTATTCGGGCGGGGAACACTGAAGCTTTCTTT.

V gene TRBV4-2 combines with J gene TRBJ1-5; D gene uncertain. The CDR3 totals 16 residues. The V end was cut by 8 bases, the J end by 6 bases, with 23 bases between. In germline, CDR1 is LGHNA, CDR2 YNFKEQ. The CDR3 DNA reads TGTGCCAGCGGTCCCCAAGTGGGTAGGAGTGCTCAGCCCCAGCATTTT. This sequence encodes CASGPQVGRSAQPQHF.